Below, 22 T cell receptor beta chains from the same sample are listed, as sequenced in a study of cytomegalovirus exposure and HLA in healthy donors. The primer mix had 60 Vbeta and 13 Jbeta primers. Assay used: immunoSEQ multiplex PCR; TCRdb lists only in-frame clones, some missing. Counted here are about 170,000 clones, more than 80% occurring once; the ten biggest clones make up 4.5% to 5.5%. Sequenced material: PBMCs. The receptors were sampled from a man between 18 and 35 years old in good health and CMV-seronegative.

In this sample, this clone turned up a few times. The chain recombines TRBV5-4 with TRBJ1-1; D not resolved. This CDR3 contains 14 residues. Per the germline V gene, CDR1 is SGHNT and CDR2 is YYREEE (reference sequence). V was trimmed by 0 bases and J by 2 bases, leaving 8 bases between them. The CDR3 reads CASSLESGNTEAFF. CDR3 coding DNA: TGTGCCAGCAGCTTGGAGTCGGGTAACACTGAAGCTTTCTTT.

The chain employs TRBV6-5 and TRBJ1-3; D gene ambiguous. V was clipped by 2 bases and J by 0 bases, with 11 bases between them. CDR1 and CDR2 (germline): MNHEY, SVGAGI. CDR3 length: 16 residues. CDR3 sequence (DNA): TGTGCCAGCAGTTACGGGGAGATAAGCTCTGGAAACACCATATATTTT. Protein sequence: CASSYGEISSGNTIYF.

This chain connects TRBV25-1 to TRBJ1-3; unclear D gene. The germline V gene has CDR1 MGHDK and CDR2 SYGVNS. Trimming pared 11 bases from V and 0 bases from J, leaving 5 bases between. This CDR3 is 11 amino acids long. The CDR3 sequence is CAGGSGNTIYF. CDR3 DNA sequence: TGTGCCGGCGGCTCTGGAAACACCATATATTTT. The full variable domain, rest sourced from reference TRBV25-1 and TRBJ1-3, is EADIYQTPRYLVIGTGKKITLECSQTMGHDKMYWYQQDPGMELHLIHYSYGVNSTEKGDLSSESTVSRIRTEHFPLTLESARPSHTSQYLCAGGSGNTIYFGEGSWLTVV.

This clone was seen more than once but under ten times. This chain joins TRBV6-6 and TRBJ2-7; D uncertain. V was pared by 4 bases and J by 3 bases, with 4 bases between. The CDR3 covers 11 residues. Germline V CDR1 and CDR2: MNHNY, SVGAGI (reference sequence). CDR3 sequence (DNA): TGTGCCAGCAGTTCAGACTACGAGCAGTACTTC. Protein sequence: CASSSDYEQYF.

The chain employs TRBV13 and TRBJ1-3; D unresolved. CDR1 and CDR2 from the germline V gene are PRHDT and FYEKMQ (reference sequence). The ends were cut back, 5 bases at V and 0 bases at J, with 8 bases in the middle. The CDR3 has 14 amino acids. The CDR3 is CASSMGVSGNTIYF. CDR3 bases: TGTGCCAGCAGCATGGGAGTCTCTGGAAACACCATATATTTT.

The chain joins TRBV28 to TRBJ1-5; a weak D match, TRBD1 (6 bases). The germline gives CDR1 MDHEN, CDR2 SYDVKM. This CDR3 region has 14 residues. Trimming removed 2 bases from V and 4 bases from J, with 9 bases in between. The chain's CDR3 is CASSLPQGNQPQHF. CDR3 DNA: TGTGCCAGCAGTTTACCCCAGGGGAATCAGCCCCAGCATTTT. Drawing the rest from reference TRBV28 and TRBJ1-5, the complete variable domain is DVKVTQSSRYLVKRTGEKVFLECVQDMDHENMFWYRQDPGLGLRLIYFSYDVKMKEKGDIPEGYSVSREKKERFSLILESASTNQTSMYLCASSLPQGNQPQHFGDGTRLSIL.

The chain carries TRBV7-9 and TRBJ2-2; TRBD2 agrees at 9 bases. Losses at the gene ends were 4 bases for V and 5 bases for J; bases not matched to a gene: 8. Germline CDR1 SEHNR, CDR2 FQNEAQ (reference sequence). The CDR3 runs to 16 residues. This chain's CDR3 is CASSSLAGVATGELFF. Here the CDR3 DNA reads TGTGCCAGCAGCTCTTTAGCGGGAGTCGCAACCGGGGAGCTGTTTTTT.

This chain joins TRBV7-3 and TRBJ2-5; 8 bases are a match to TRBD1. The germline CDR1 and CDR2 sequences are SGHTA and FQGTGA. V lost 1 base and J lost 5; bases outside the gene matches: 9. This CDR3 region has 16 residues. In DNA form, the CDR3 reads TGTGCCAGCAGCTTAAACGGGCAGGGGGCAATGGAGACCCAGTACTTC. It codes for CASSLNGQGAMETQYF.

This chain joins TRBV2 and TRBJ2-2, with D perhaps TRBD2 (5 bases). Germline loops: CDR1 SNHLY, CDR2 FYNNEI. V lost 0 bases, J lost 4 bases, and 9 bases lay in between. This CDR3 has 15 amino acids. This CDR3 reads CASSEALRGTGELFF. The DNA for the CDR3 is TGTGCCAGCAGTGAAGCTCTCCGGGGCACCGGGGAGCTGTTTTTT.

This clone was detected once. The V call is TRBV5-1, the J call TRBJ1-2, with 7 bases fitting TRBD1. The CDR3 consists of 15 residues. With 4 bases clipped from V and 0 bases from J, the junction kept 6 bases outside the gene matches. The V gene's germline CDR1 is SGHRS and CDR2 YFSETQ. The CDR3 bases are TGCGCCAGCAGCCACGGACAGGTTACTAACTATGGCTACACCTTC. Translated: CASSHGQVTNYGYTF.

The chain has TRBV5-1 and TRBJ1-2; D gene ambiguous. CDR3 length: 15 amino acids. Germline V gene lookup returns CDR1 SGHRS and CDR2 YFSETQ. V lost 0 bases, J lost 1 base, and 10 bases lay in between. The CDR3 bases are TGCGCCAGCAGCTTGGGCGACGGGAGTAACTATGGCTACACCTTC. This codes for CASSLGDGSNYGYTF.

The chain links TRBV5-1 to TRBJ1-1, with 8 bases matching TRBD1. V trimming: 1 base; J trimming: 5 bases; junction bases outside the gene matches: 4. The CDR3 runs 14 residues. Germline CDR1 reads SGHRS; CDR2 reads YFSETQ. CDR3 region: CASSLLQGGTEAFF. The CDR3 DNA reads as TGCGCCAGCAGCTTGTTACAGGGGGGGACTGAAGCTTTCTTT.

CDR3 residues: CASSLRQGGLAFF. The CDR3 nucleotides read TGTGCCAGCAGTCTAAGACAGGGCGGGTTAGCTTTCTTT. This chain uses TRBV27 with TRBJ1-1, with 7 bases that match TRBD1. CDR1 is MNHEY, CDR2 SMNVEV, per germline (reference sequence). The CDR3 extends over 13 amino acids. V was pared by 5 bases and J by 10 bases, with 10 bases of the junction left unmatched.

The chain recombines TRBV28 with TRBJ2-3; D gene unclear. This CDR3 comprises 13 residues. Germline loops: CDR1 MDHEN, CDR2 SYDVKM. V dropped 2 bases and J dropped 0 bases, with 3 bases sitting between them. The CDR3 is CASSLQSTDTQYF. The DNA for the CDR3 is TGTGCCAGCAGTTTACAAAGCACAGATACGCAGTATTTT.

The chain carries TRBV27 and TRBJ2-2; TRBD1 matches 9 bases. This CDR3 spans 15 amino acids. After removal of 5 bases from V and 7 bases from J, the junction contained 8 bases not matched to a gene. Germline V gene data show CDR1 as MNHEY and CDR2 as SMNVEV (reference sequence). CDR3 amino acids: CASSPIQGAGGELFF. The CDR3 DNA sequence: TGTGCCAGCAGTCCTATACAGGGGGCTGGCGGGGAGCTGTTTTTT.

This chain joins TRBV6-1 and TRBJ1-2; 7 bases line up with TRBD1. The ends lost 7 bases at V and 6 bases at J; junction bases unmatched: 11. The germline gives CDR1 MNHNS, CDR2 SASEGT. The CDR3 is made up of 14 amino acids. The CDR3 coding sequence is TGTGCCAGCATCAAATACGGGACAGTGGATGGCTACACCTTC. It encodes CASIKYGTVDGYTF.

The gene calls are TRBV2 and TRBJ2-7; 9 bases align to TRBD2. The CDR3 covers 14 residues. The germline gives CDR1 SNHLY, CDR2 FYNNEI. Trimming removed 4 bases from V and 4 bases from J; junction bases left unmatched: 5. CDR3 loop: CASSASGRTYEQYF. CDR3 in DNA: TGTGCCAGCAGTGCAAGCGGGAGGACTTACGAGCAGTACTTC.

The chain is built from TRBV15 and TRBJ2-5; 8 bases align to TRBD2. The germline gives CDR1 LNHNV, CDR2 YYDKDF (reference sequence). The junction had 1 base not matched to a gene; V was cut back by 5 bases and J by 2 bases. The CDR3 consists of 13 residues. CDR3 amino acids: CATSLAGQETQYF. CDR3 DNA sequence: TGTGCCACCAGCTTAGCGGGACAAGAGACCCAGTACTTC.

In DNA, the CDR3 is TGTGCCAGCAGCTTAGACGCAGGGAGGAATGAGCAGTTCTTC. This gives the protein CASSLDAGRNEQFF. The chain has TRBV7-6 and TRBJ2-1; possible D gene TRBD2, 6 bases. The ends were cut back, 1 base at V and 7 bases at J, with 11 bases in the middle. Germline assignment: CDR1 SGHVS and CDR2 FNYEAQ. This CDR3 region has 14 residues. Full variable domain (outside the CDR3, taken from reference TRBV7-6 and TRBJ2-1): GAGVSQSPRYKVTKRGQDVALRCDPISGHVSLYWYRQALGQGPEFLTYFNYEAQQDKSGLPNDRFSAERPEGSISTLTIQRTEQRDSAMYRCASSLDAGRNEQFFGPGTRLTVL.

J is TRBJ2-2 and V is TRBV5-8; 7 nucleotides agree with TRBD2. This CDR3 region has 16 residues. CDR1 is SGHTS, CDR2 YDEGEE, per germline. The trim removed 0 bases at V and 7 bases at J, leaving 9 bases unmatched. CDR3 region: CASSLEGRGSGGELFF. The CDR3 region has the DNA TGTGCCAGCAGCTTGGAGGGTCGCGGGAGTGGCGGGGAGCTGTTTTTT.

The V gene is TRBV5-1, the J gene TRBJ1-2; D perhaps matches TRBD1 (5 bases). In germline, CDR1 is SGHRS, CDR2 YFSETQ. This CDR3 region has 21 residues. V shed 3 bases and J shed 4 bases, with 34 bases lying between them. CDR3 in amino acids: CASSYLPLRMAGRFGSYGYTF. The DNA of the CDR3 is TGCGCCAGCAGCTATCTGCCACTACGTATGGCAGGGAGGTTTGGGAGCTATGGCTACACCTTC.

The V gene is TRBV28, the J gene TRBJ2-1; 11 nucleotides line up with TRBD2. CDR3 length: 15 amino acids. Germline CDR1 reads MDHEN; CDR2 reads SYDVKM. V was clipped by 7 bases and J by 4 bases; unmatched bases: 6. The CDR3 nucleotides read TGTGCCAGCACCTCACTAGCGGGAGTATACAATGAGCAGTTCTTC. Translating it yields CASTSLAGVYNEQFF.